The 31 T cell receptor beta chains below come from one sample, sequenced in a study of CD8 T cells in ankylosing spondylitis. MiXCR was run by TCRdb on the 5' RACE reads, yielding one entry per CDR3 protein. The top ten clones hold approximately 10% of a sample with 150,000 to 200,000 distinct CDR3 sequences, approximately 12% of them seen once. Input material: blood, either unsorted or a sorted T cell fraction (not recorded which). These receptors originate from a female donor with ankylosing spondylitis or in good health (not recorded which).

The V call is TRBV9, the J call TRBJ1-2; D is undetermined. The CDR3 has 15 amino acids. Trimming removed 0 bases at V and 3 bases at J, with 12 bases between. Germline CDR1 SGDLS, CDR2 YYNGEE. CDR3 nucleotides: TGTGCCAGCAGCGTAGATCACCTCGGCGACTATGGCTACACCTTC. Translated, it gives CASSVDHLGDYGYTF.

The sample holds many counts of this clonotype. This chain joins TRBV20-1 and TRBJ2-3, with a possible D match to TRBD2 (5 bases). This CDR3 has 14 amino acids. V lost 1 base to trimming and J lost 8 bases, with 16 bases between them. The germline V gene encodes CDR1 DFQATT and CDR2 SNEGSKA (reference sequence). CDR3 DNA sequence: TGCAGTGCTAGAGTCCCCGGGGTCCTCCTTACGCAGTATTTT. This sequence encodes CSARVPGVLLTQYF.

The chain uses TRBV19 and TRBJ1-1, with 7 bases that match TRBD1. Germline V gene sequence: CDR1 LNHDA, CDR2 SQIVND (reference sequence). The CDR3 totals 15 residues. V lost 3 bases and J lost 1; bases outside the gene matches: 5. The CDR3 DNA is TGTGCCAGTAGTATCCGACAGGGTGGGAACACTGAAGCTTTCTTT. Its protein is CASSIRQGGNTEAFF.

This clonotype was counted ten times or more. The chain has TRBV7-9 and TRBJ2-3; D is unclear. Trimming shortened V by 3 bases and J by 1 base, and 8 bases separated the two germline ends. The germline CDR1 and CDR2 sequences are SEHNR and FQNEAQ (reference sequence). The CDR3 runs to 14 residues. The CDR3 DNA sequence: TGTGCCAGCAGCTTGCAGCAGCGCACAGATACGCAGTATTTT. Translated: CASSLQQRTDTQYF.

As concerns this clonotype: A much larger clone differs from this one at a single base, so this may be a read error. The chain has TRBV7-8 and TRBJ2-1; D is uncertain. The germline V gene has CDR1 SGHVS and CDR2 FQNEAQ. V lost 6 bases and J lost 7, with 10 bases in between. The length of the CDR3 is 12 residues. The CDR3, as DNA: TGTGCCAGCAGTCATATTTTAAATGAGCAGTTCTTC. This codes for CASSHILNEQFF.

CDR3 in amino acids: CASSQVGGAGTDTQYF. As DNA, the CDR3 is TGTGCCAGCAGCCAAGTAGGGGGAGCAGGCACAGATACGCAGTATTTT. The V call is TRBV21-1, the J call TRBJ2-3; the table calls TRBD1, which could not be checked here. TRBV21-1 constitutes a pseudogene. This CDR3 is 16 amino acids long.

This clonotype was counted at least ten times. V usage is TRBV5-1 and J usage is TRBJ2-3; the D gene is possibly TRBD2 (5 bases). Germline lookup yields CDR1 SGHRS and CDR2 YFSETQ. The CDR3 runs to 16 residues. The V and J ends lost 0 bases and 1 base respectively, with 12 bases between them. In DNA form, the CDR3 reads TGCGCCAGCAGCTTGGTCTCGGGGATGGGCACAGATACGCAGTATTTT. It encodes CASSLVSGMGTDTQYF.

This rearrangement joins TRBV7-6 to TRBJ2-7; 8 positions match TRBD1. Looked up from germline, CDR1 is SGHVS and CDR2 is FNYEAQ. The CDR3 covers 14 residues. The V segment lost 5 bases and the J segment 2 bases; nucleotides outside the gene matches: 5. DNA of the CDR3: TGTGCCAGCAGCCAGGACAGGGTACCCTACGAGCAGTACTTC. Protein sequence: CASSQDRVPYEQYF.

In DNA, the CDR3 is TGCGCCAGCAGCTTGGACCAGCCCGCGTGGGGTGAGCAGTACTTC. It yields the protein CASSLDQPAWGEQYF. The V gene is TRBV5-1, the J gene TRBJ2-7; D is undetermined. Germline-derived CDR1 and CDR2 are SGHRS and YFSETQ. The V end lost 0 bases, the J end lost 7 bases, and 17 bases lay between the germline ends. The CDR3 length is 15 residues.

This clonotype was observed many times. The gene calls are TRBV4-3 and TRBJ2-1, with D hard to call. The V and J ends lost 0 bases and 6 bases respectively, with 9 bases between them. CDR1 and CDR2 from the germline V gene are LGHNA and YSLEER. CDR3 length: 14 amino acids. The CDR3 coding sequence is TGCGCCAGCAGCCAAGATGCGGCTACCAATGAGCAGTTCTTC. Translation: CASSQDAATNEQFF.

This clonotype was recorded at least ten times. The rearrangement joins TRBV7-2 to TRBJ2-5, with D unclear. The CDR3 covers 13 residues. Germline V gene lookup returns CDR1 SGHTA and CDR2 FQGNSA. Trimming removed 5 bases at V and 5 bases at J, with 12 bases between. The CDR3: CASSLLILETQYF. CDR3 DNA: TGTGCCAGCAGCCTCCTGATCCTCGAGACCCAGTACTTC.

This clonotype was counted many times. J is TRBJ2-2 and V is TRBV5-1, with 7 bases identical to TRBD1. V trimming: 4 bases; J trimming: 1 base; junction bases outside the gene matches: 1. The CDR3 contains 14 residues. Germline V CDR1 and CDR2: SGHRS, YFSETQ. The CDR3: CASSRDRNTGELFF. For the CDR3, the DNA is TGCGCCAGCAGCCGGGACAGGAACACCGGGGAGCTGTTTTTT.

Concerning this clonotype: It may be a read error: a sequence one base away is much more abundant. The rearrangement joins TRBV4-3 to TRBJ2-1; TRBD2 matches at 11 bases. This CDR3 spans 16 amino acids. Germline CDR1 is LGHNA and CDR2 is YSLEER. CDR3 sequence: CVSSQMTSGKSNEQFF. The CDR3 DNA is TGCGTCAGCAGCCAAATGACTAGCGGGAAGTCTAATGAGCAGTTCTTC.

This clonotype came up many times. This chain joins TRBV24-1 and TRBJ1-5; 7 positions agree with TRBD1. Trimming at V came to 7 bases and at J to 3 bases, leaving 5 bases not matched to a gene. The V gene's germline CDR1 is KGHDR and CDR2 SFDVKD. The CDR3 has 14 amino acids. The CDR3 DNA reads TGTGCCACCAGCAAGGACAGGACCAATCAGCCCCAGCATTTT. Protein sequence: CATSKDRTNQPQHF.

In its sample, this clonotype was seen a few times. The genes are TRBV18 and TRBJ2-1; the match to TRBD2 covers 12 bases. With V trimmed by 6 bases and J by 2 bases, 5 bases remained unmatched. Germline assignment: CDR1 KGHSH and CDR2 LQKENI. The CDR3 extends over 16 amino acids. The CDR3 DNA is TGTGCCAGCTCGCCGACTAGCGGGGGACCCTACAATGAGCAGTTCTTC. Its translation is CASSPTSGGPYNEQFF.

The rearrangement uses TRBV4-3 and TRBJ1-4, with 7 bases lining up with TRBD1. V lost 4 bases to trimming and J lost 8 bases; unmatched junction nucleotides: 10. CDR3 size: 15 residues. CDR1 LGHNA and CDR2 YSLEER come from the germline V gene. The CDR3 coding sequence is TGCGCCAGCAGCCTAAGCCGGGACAGAGACGAAAAACTGTTTTTT. Residues: CASSLSRDRDEKLFF.

In this sample, this clonotype turned up many times. This sequence joins TRBV14 and TRBJ2-1; D gene unclear. CDR3 size: 12 residues. Trimming removed 4 bases at V and 9 bases at J, with 10 bases between. Germline V gene sequence: CDR1 SGHDN, CDR2 FVKESK. CDR3 region: CASSLVGIEQFF. DNA for the CDR3: TGTGCCAGCAGCCTGGTGGGGATTGAGCAGTTCTTC.

This clonotype has only a few counts. This rearrangement joins TRBV6-5 to TRBJ2-6, with D hard to call. The CDR3 has 18 residues. Germline values: CDR1 MNHEY, CDR2 SVGAGI. Trimming stripped 0 bases from V and 0 bases from J, with 12 bases between. The CDR3 DNA follows: TGTGCCAGCAGTTACTCGCCAGCTATACTCTCTGGGGCCAACGTCCTGACTTTC. It yields the protein CASSYSPAILSGANVLTF.

Comments on this clonotype: It may be a read error: a sequence one base away is much more abundant. The V gene is TRBV5-1, the J gene TRBJ2-7; D is perhaps TRBD2 (5 bases). CDR3 size: 13 residues. V was trimmed by 4 bases and J by 3 bases, leaving 11 bases between them. CDR1 is SGHRS, CDR2 YFSETQ, per germline. The CDR3 coding sequence is TGCGCCAGCAGCCGAGCGGAAATCTACGAGCAGTACTTC. Translating gives CASSRAEIYEQYF.

This chain links TRBV5-1 with TRBJ1-5; D ambiguous. The CDR3 has 13 residues. V lost 1 base and J 4 bases, leaving 6 bases between the germline ends. Germline CDR1 SGHRS, CDR2 YFSETQ. As DNA, the CDR3 is TGCGCCAGCAGCTTGTACCCTAATCAGCCCCAGCATTTT. The encoded protein is CASSLYPNQPQHF.

The rearrangement joins TRBV7-3 to TRBJ2-1; 8 nucleotides align to TRBD2. CDR1 SGHTA and CDR2 FQGTGA come from the germline V gene. The CDR3 extends over 15 amino acids. Unmatched junction bases numbered 8, after V lost 5 bases and J lost 5 bases. This chain's CDR3 is CASSLLGAGDNEQFF. The CDR3 nucleotides are TGTGCCAGCAGCCTATTGGGAGCGGGGGACAATGAGCAGTTCTTC.

The CDR3 loop is CASRHTSGRAGGELFF. In DNA, the CDR3 is TGTGCCAGCAGGCACACTAGCGGGAGGGCCGGCGGGGAGCTGTTTTTT. This chain joins TRBV12-3 or TRBV12-4 and TRBJ2-2, with TRBD2 matching over 13 bases. The CDR3 extends over 16 amino acids. V dropped 6 bases and J dropped 7; count of bases not matched to a gene: 8.

There are a few counts of this clonotype. V gene TRBV3-1 combines with J gene TRBJ1-5; D ambiguous. The CDR3 has 15 amino acids. Trimming cost V 0 bases and J 7 bases, with 13 bases left between them. CDR1 is LGHDT, CDR2 YNNKEL, per germline (reference sequence). Written as DNA, the CDR3 is TGTGCCAGCAGCCAAGATCGAGCGGGTGGGCAGCCCCAGCATTTT. Protein product: CASSQDRAGGQPQHF.

V gene TRBV7-8 combines with J gene TRBJ2-1, with no clear D. V was pared by 1 base and J by 6 bases, with 10 bases between. The length of the CDR3 is 14 residues. Germline-derived CDR1 and CDR2 are SGHVS and FQNEAQ. CDR3 residues: CASSLGRTTNEQFF. In nucleotides, the CDR3 is TGTGCCAGCAGCTTAGGTAGGACGACCAATGAGCAGTTCTTC.

CDR3 DNA sequence: TGTGCCAGTAGTACCTTTACAGGGGGCACAGATACGCAGTATTTT. It translates to CASSTFTGGTDTQYF. This rearrangement joins TRBV19 to TRBJ2-3, with 7 bases that match TRBD1. V was pared by 4 bases and J by 1 base, with 5 bases of the junction left unmatched. CDR1 is LNHDA, CDR2 SQIVND, per germline (reference sequence). The CDR3 runs to 15 residues. Combining the CDR3 with reference TRBV19 and TRBJ2-3 gives the whole variable domain DGGITQSPKYLFRKEGQNVTLSCEQNLNHDAMYWYRQDPGQGLRLIYYSQIVNDFQKGDIAEGYSVSREKKESFPLTVTSAQKNPTAFYLCASSTFTGGTDTQYFGPGTRLTVL.

At least ten counts were recorded for this clonotype. The CDR3: CASSSIRGNDLAKNIQYF. Here the CDR3 DNA reads TGTGCCAGCAGTTCTATCCGGGGCAACGATCTAGCCAAAAACATTCAGTACTTC. The V and J genes are TRBV28 and TRBJ2-4; D possibly uses TRBD1 or TRBD2 (5 bases each). Germline V gives CDR1 MDHEN, CDR2 SYDVKM. V was trimmed by 4 bases and J by 0 bases, leaving 19 bases between them. This CDR3 comprises 18 residues.

This clonotype was counted many times. J is TRBJ2-7 and V is TRBV20-1; maybe TRBD2 (5 bases). This CDR3 is 12 amino acids long. CDR1 is DFQATT, CDR2 SNEGSKA, per germline (reference sequence). V gave up 6 bases and J gave up 3 bases, with 12 bases separating them. The CDR3 loop reads CSATSFGYEQYF. Written as DNA, the CDR3 is TGCAGTGCAACTAGTTTCGGCTACGAGCAGTACTTC.

This clonotype appeared many times. This chain joins TRBV7-2 and TRBJ1-4, with D uncertain. The V gene's germline CDR1 is SGHTA and CDR2 FQGNSA. The CDR3 totals 14 residues. Trimming took off 2 bases at V and 1 base at J, with 5 bases between the two ends. Written as DNA, the CDR3 is TGTGCCAGCAGCTTACACAGAACTAATGAAAAACTGTTTTTT. It is translated as CASSLHRTNEKLFF.

The J gene is TRBJ2-7, the V gene TRBV27; 8 nucleotides align to TRBD2. Trimming removed 6 bases from V and 2 bases from J; junction bases left unmatched: 12. Germline V CDR1 and CDR2: MNHEY, SMNVEV (reference sequence). This CDR3 is 16 amino acids long. The CDR3 loop is CASSKGLAGRTYEQYF. The CDR3 nucleotides are TGTGCCAGCAGCAAGGGGTTAGCGGGACGTACCTACGAGCAGTACTTC.

This clonotype showed up many times. The gene calls are TRBV15 and TRBJ1-4; no clear D. Germline V gene sequence: CDR1 LNHNV, CDR2 YYDKDF (reference sequence). This CDR3 has 14 amino acids. V shed 4 bases and J shed 6 bases, with 12 bases lying between them. The CDR3 coding sequence is TGTGCCACCAGCATGGAGCCGGGTGATGAAAAACTGTTTTTT. It codes for CATSMEPGDEKLFF.

This clonotype was counted a few times. The chain couples TRBV4-2 to TRBJ1-4, with D possibly matching TRBD1 (5 bases). Germline CDR1 LGHNA, CDR2 YNFKEQ. The V gene lost 4 bases and the J gene lost 3 bases, with 15 bases spanning the gap. The CDR3 has 16 amino acids. CDR3 sequence reads: CASSPGRGEANEKLFF. CDR3 nucleotide sequence: TGTGCCAGCAGCCCGGGGAGGGGCGAGGCTAATGAAAAACTGTTTTTT.